These 17 T cell receptor beta chains were all obtained from the same sample, sequenced in a study of cytomegalovirus exposure and HLA in healthy donors (dated by TCRdb to the late 2010s). The library was made by the immunoSEQ multiplex PCR assay. The multiplex PCR relied on a mix of 60 forward primers for TCR Vbeta segments and 13 reverse primers for TCR Jbeta segments. The source is immuneACCESS, and TCRdb retained only in-frame sequences with V and J called. Part of the clones is not carried over; for the studies checked, unresolved V genes explain less than half of this, and the remainder is unexplained. The sample table records around 150,000 clones; over 70% of these occur just once. The ten largest clonotypes hold over 13% of the sample. Sample: PBMCs. All receptors derive from a middle-aged woman in good health and CMV-seronegative.

The chain has TRBV18 and TRBJ2-4; 9 bases line up with TRBD1. The ends lost 5 bases at V and 5 bases at J; junction bases unmatched: 7. Looked up from germline, CDR1 is KGHSH and CDR2 is LQKENI. CDR3 size: 15 residues. CDR3 region: CASSSGTGKQNIQYF. DNA of the CDR3: TGTGCCAGCTCATCCGGGACAGGGAAACAAAACATTCAGTACTTC.

The chain has TRBV5-6 and TRBJ1-2; 7 bases line up with TRBD1. CDR1 and CDR2 from the germline V gene are SGHDT and YYEEEE. J was trimmed by 2 bases and V by 4 bases; bases with no gene match: 11. The CDR3 is made up of 16 amino acids. CDR3 bases: TGTGCCAGCAGCCCCGCGCCGACAGGGACAAACTATGGCTACACCTTC. It codes for CASSPAPTGTNYGYTF.

A note on this clone: This specimen includes other DNA sequences encoding the same CDR3. The gene calls are TRBV11-3 and TRBJ1-1; D is unclear. Trimming left V 3 bases short and J 1 base short, with 6 bases between. This CDR3 has 13 residues. CDR1 and CDR2 (germline): SGHNT, YENEEA. CDR3 sequence: CASSFTGNTEAFF. CDR3 DNA: TGTGCCAGCAGCTTCACCGGGAACACTGAAGCTTTCTTT.

J is TRBJ1-1 and V is TRBV18; 8 bases align to TRBD1. The CDR3 has 16 amino acids. Germline CDR1 is KGHSH and CDR2 is LQKENI. Trimming took 2 bases from V and 0 from J; bases not matched to a gene: 5. As DNA, the CDR3 is TGTGCCAGCTCACCATTTCCGGGACAGGTGAACACTGAAGCTTTCTTT. Its translation is CASSPFPGQVNTEAFF. Combining the CDR3 with reference TRBV18 and TRBJ1-1 gives the whole variable domain NAGVMQNPRHLVRRRGQEARLRCSPMKGHSHVYWYRQLPEEGLKFMVYLQKENIIDESGMPKERFSAEFPKEGPSILRIQQVVRGDSAAYFCASSPFPGQVNTEAFFGQGTRLTVV.

The chain is built from TRBV6-5 and TRBJ2-5; TRBD2 matches at 12 bases. The J segment lost 4 bases and the V segment lost 6 bases, leaving 3 bases of the junction unmatched. The germline V gene has CDR1 MNHEY and CDR2 SVGAGI. CDR3 length: 14 amino acids. In nucleotides, the CDR3 is TGTGCCAGCAGATCGACTAGCGGGGGAGAGACCCAGTACTTC. Its protein is CASRSTSGGETQYF.

The chain carries TRBV6-1 and TRBJ1-6; tentatively, D is TRBD1 (5 bases). The CDR3 loop spans 13 amino acids. Trimming took off 7 bases at V and 7 bases at J, with 11 bases between the two ends. The germline V gene encodes CDR1 MNHNS and CDR2 SASEGT. CDR3 sequence reads: CASIGRTNSPLHF. CDR3 DNA: TGTGCCAGCATTGGCCGGACAAATTCACCCCTCCACTTT.

The chain joins TRBV6-1 to TRBJ1-1, with no clear D. There are 15 residues in the CDR3. In germline, CDR1 is MNHNS, CDR2 SASEGT. V dropped 5 bases and J dropped 0 bases, with 13 bases sitting between them. This CDR3 reads CASSLEAPLNTEAFF. The CDR3 nucleotides read TGTGCCAGCAGTCTCGAGGCTCCCCTGAACACTGAAGCTTTCTTT.

This clone was counted between two and nine times. This chain uses TRBV9 with TRBJ2-2; no clear D gene. The CDR3 extends over 13 amino acids. Germline V CDR1 and CDR2: SGDLS, YYNGEE. The germline V and J ends were trimmed by 7 bases and 5 bases, with 12 bases remaining between them. Here the CDR3 DNA reads TGTGCCAGCCGCGGCGGCCGAACCGGGGAGCTGTTTTTT. Translated, it gives CASRGGRTGELFF.

This chain joins TRBV29-1 and TRBJ2-7, with D perhaps TRBD2 (7 bases). The CDR3 runs to 13 residues. Germline CDR1 is SQVTM and CDR2 is ANQGSEA. Trimming shortened V by 5 bases and J by 3 bases, and 14 bases separated the two germline ends. The CDR3 here is CSVLGGGDYEQYF. The CDR3 bases are TGCAGCGTTTTAGGAGGGGGGGACTACGAGCAGTACTTC.

The gene calls are TRBV25-1 and TRBJ2-1; 9 bases match TRBD2. Germline V gives CDR1 MGHDK, CDR2 SYGVNS. The ends lost 6 bases at V and 3 bases at J; junction bases unmatched: 6. The length of the CDR3 is 15 residues. Written as DNA, the CDR3 is TGTGCCAGCAGCCGTAGCGGGGGAAACTACAATGAGCAGTTCTTC. It is translated as CASSRSGGNYNEQFF.

This chain uses TRBV9 with TRBJ2-2; D might be TRBD2 (6 bases). CDR1 and CDR2 from the germline V gene are SGDLS and YYNGEE. Between the trimmed V and J ends, which lost 4 bases and 1 base, there was a span of 11 bases. The CDR3 contains 15 residues. The CDR3 loop reads CASSRDFWNTGELFF. CDR3 coding DNA: TGTGCCAGCAGCCGGGACTTTTGGAACACCGGGGAGCTGTTTTTT.

The genes are TRBV11-2 and TRBJ2-5, with 9 nucleotides matching TRBD2. The CDR3 extends over 15 amino acids. V lost 1 base, J lost 5 bases, and 5 bases stayed unmatched. The germline CDR1 and CDR2 sequences are SGHAT and FQNNGV. CDR3 bases: TGTGCCAGCAGCTTAGGGGCTAGCGGGGTGGAGACCCAGTACTTC. Its protein is CASSLGASGVETQYF.

The chain links TRBV5-1 to TRBJ2-3, with D perhaps TRBD2 (6 bases). The CDR3 is made up of 14 amino acids. CDR1 is SGHRS, CDR2 YFSETQ, per germline. The ends were cut back, 3 bases at V and 1 base at J, with 9 bases in the middle. CDR3 nucleotide sequence: TGCGCCAGCAGCTCCCAGCGGGGCACAGATACGCAGTATTTT. This codes for CASSSQRGTDTQYF. The full variable domain, its missing parts supplied by reference TRBV5-1 and TRBJ2-3, is KAGVTQTPRYLIKTRGQQVTLSCSPISGHRSVSWYQQTPGQGLQFLFEYFSETQRNKGNFPGRFSGRQFSNSRSEMNVSTLELGDSALYLCASSSQRGTDTQYFGPGTRLTVL.

This chain uses TRBV5-6 with TRBJ2-3, with a possible D match to TRBD2 (5 bases). Germline V gene data show CDR1 as SGHDT and CDR2 as YYEEEE. Trimming removed 3 bases at V and 9 bases at J, with 11 bases between. The CDR3 covers 12 residues. DNA of the CDR3: TGTGCCAGCAGCTCCACTGGCGGGACGCAGTATTTT. It encodes CASSSTGGTQYF.

Comments on this clone: One junction end does not reproduce the germline sequence, and a read error may be involved. V usage is TRBV7-8 and J usage is TRBJ2-6, with D possibly being TRBD1 (7 bases). The CDR3 contains 15 residues. Germline CDR1 and CDR2: SGHVS and FQNEAQ. The CDR3 loop reads CASSSTGRYSNGLTF. In DNA form, the CDR3 reads TGTGCCAGCAGCTCGACAGGGAGGTACTCCAACGGCCTGACTTTC.

The chain uses TRBV28 and TRBJ2-7; D gene uncertain. The CDR3 totals 13 residues. Germline V CDR1 and CDR2: MDHEN, SYDVKM. For the CDR3, the DNA is TGTGCCAGCAGTTTCCGTGACAATCTTTCCCTCTCGGTC. This sequence encodes CASSFRDNLSLSV.

This rearrangement joins TRBV2 to TRBJ2-5, with 8 bases matching TRBD2. Near its end, the DNA agrees better with TRBJ2-7, so the J call may be wrong. Germline assignment: CDR1 SNHLY and CDR2 FYNNEI. The CDR3 contains 15 residues. As DNA, the CDR3 is TGTGCCAGCAGACGTGGTAGAGGGGCGGGGGGCGAGCAGTACTTC. Translating gives CASRRGRGAGGEQYF.